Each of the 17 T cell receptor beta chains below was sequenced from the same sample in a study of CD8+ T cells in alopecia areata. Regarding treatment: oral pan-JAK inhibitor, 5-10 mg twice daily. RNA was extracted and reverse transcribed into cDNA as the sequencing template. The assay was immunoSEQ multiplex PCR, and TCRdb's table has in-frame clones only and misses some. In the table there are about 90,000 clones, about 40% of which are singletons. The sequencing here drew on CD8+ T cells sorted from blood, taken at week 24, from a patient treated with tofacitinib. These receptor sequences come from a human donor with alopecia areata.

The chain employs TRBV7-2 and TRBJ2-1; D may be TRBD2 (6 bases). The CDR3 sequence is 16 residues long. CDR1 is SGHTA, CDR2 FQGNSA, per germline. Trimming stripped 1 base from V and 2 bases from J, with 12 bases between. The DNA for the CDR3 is TGTGCCAGCAGCTTAGACCGGGGGTTGACCTACAATGAGCAGTTCTTC. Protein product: CASSLDRGLTYNEQFF.

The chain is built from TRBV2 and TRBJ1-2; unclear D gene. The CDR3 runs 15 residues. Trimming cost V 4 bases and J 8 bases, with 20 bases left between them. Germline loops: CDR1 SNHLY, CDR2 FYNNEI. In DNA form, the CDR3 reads TGTGCCAGCAGTGCCTCTACCGGGTCTCCCTTCGGCTACACCTTC. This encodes CASSASTGSPFGYTF.

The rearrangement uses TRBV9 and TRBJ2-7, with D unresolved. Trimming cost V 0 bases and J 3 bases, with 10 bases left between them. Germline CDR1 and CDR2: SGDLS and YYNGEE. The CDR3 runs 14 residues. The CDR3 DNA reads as TGTGCCAGCAGCGTAGAACGGACGGGCTACGAGCAGTACTTC. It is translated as CASSVERTGYEQYF.

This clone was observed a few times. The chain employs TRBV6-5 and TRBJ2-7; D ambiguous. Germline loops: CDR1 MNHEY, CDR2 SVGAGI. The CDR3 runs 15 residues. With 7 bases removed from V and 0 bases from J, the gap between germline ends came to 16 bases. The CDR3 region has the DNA TGTGCCAGCACCCCGGTAGGAACTCTCTCCTACGAGCAGTACTTC. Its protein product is CASTPVGTLSYEQYF.

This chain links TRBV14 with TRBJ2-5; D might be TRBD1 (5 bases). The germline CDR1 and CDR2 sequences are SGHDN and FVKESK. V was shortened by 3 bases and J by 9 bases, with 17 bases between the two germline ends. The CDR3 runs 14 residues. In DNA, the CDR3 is TGTGCCAGCAGCCATCGTGACAGTGTGTTAGCCCAGTACTTC. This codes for CASSHRDSVLAQYF.

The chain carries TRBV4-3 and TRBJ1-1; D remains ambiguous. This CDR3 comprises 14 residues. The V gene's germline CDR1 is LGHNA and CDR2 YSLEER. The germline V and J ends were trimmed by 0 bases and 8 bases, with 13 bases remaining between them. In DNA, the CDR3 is TGCGCCAGCAGCCAAGAAGTGGTTCAGGCGGAAGCTTTCTTT. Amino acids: CASSQEVVQAEAFF.

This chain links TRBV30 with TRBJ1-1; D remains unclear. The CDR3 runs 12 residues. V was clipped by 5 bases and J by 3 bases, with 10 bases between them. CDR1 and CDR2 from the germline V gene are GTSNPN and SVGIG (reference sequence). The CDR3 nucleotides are TGTGCCTGGGTCCCTCGGGACACTGAAGCTTTCTTT. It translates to CAWVPRDTEAFF.

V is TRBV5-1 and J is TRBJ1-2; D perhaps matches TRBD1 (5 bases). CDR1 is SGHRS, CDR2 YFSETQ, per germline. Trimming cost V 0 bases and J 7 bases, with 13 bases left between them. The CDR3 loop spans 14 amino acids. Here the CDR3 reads CASSLVGGPSGYTF. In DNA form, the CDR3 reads TGCGCCAGCAGCTTGGTTGGGGGACCGAGTGGCTACACCTTC. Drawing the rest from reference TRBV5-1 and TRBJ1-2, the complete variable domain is KAGVTQTPRYLIKTRGQQVTLSCSPISGHRSVSWYQQTPGQGLQFLFEYFSETQRNKGNFPGRFSGRQFSNSRSEMNVSTLELGDSALYLCASSLVGGPSGYTFGSGTRLTVV.

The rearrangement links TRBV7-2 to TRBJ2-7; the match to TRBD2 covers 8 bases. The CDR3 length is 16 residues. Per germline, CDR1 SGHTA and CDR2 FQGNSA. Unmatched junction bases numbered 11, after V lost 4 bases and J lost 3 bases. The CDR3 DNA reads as TGTGCCAGCAGCTCCCCCAGGAGCGGGAGTAGCTACGAGCAGTACTTC. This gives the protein CASSSPRSGSSYEQYF.

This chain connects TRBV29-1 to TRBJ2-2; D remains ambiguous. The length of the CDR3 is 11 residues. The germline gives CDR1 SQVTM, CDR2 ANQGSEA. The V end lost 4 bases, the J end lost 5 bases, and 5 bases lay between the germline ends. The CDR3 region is CSVVQTGELFF. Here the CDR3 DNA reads TGCAGCGTTGTACAGACCGGGGAGCTGTTTTTT.

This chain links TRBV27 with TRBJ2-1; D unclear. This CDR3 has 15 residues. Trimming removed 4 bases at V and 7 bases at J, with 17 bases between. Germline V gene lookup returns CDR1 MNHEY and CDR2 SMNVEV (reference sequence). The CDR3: CASSSIIGAENEQFF. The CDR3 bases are TGTGCCAGCAGTTCCATAATTGGCGCAGAAAATGAGCAGTTCTTC.

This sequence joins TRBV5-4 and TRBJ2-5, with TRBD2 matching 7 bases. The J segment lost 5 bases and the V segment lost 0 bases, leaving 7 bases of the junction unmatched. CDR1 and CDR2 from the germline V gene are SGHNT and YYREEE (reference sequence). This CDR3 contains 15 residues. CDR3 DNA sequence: TGTGCCAGCAGCTTGGGTGCGGGAGATGGTGAGACCCAGTACTTC. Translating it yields CASSLGAGDGETQYF.

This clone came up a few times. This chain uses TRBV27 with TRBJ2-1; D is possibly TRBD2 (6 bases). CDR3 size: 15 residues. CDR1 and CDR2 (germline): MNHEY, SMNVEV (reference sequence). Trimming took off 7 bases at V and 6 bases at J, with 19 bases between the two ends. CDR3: CASTPGTWASNEQFF. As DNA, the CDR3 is TGTGCCAGCACCCCCGGGACTTGGGCCTCCAATGAGCAGTTCTTC.

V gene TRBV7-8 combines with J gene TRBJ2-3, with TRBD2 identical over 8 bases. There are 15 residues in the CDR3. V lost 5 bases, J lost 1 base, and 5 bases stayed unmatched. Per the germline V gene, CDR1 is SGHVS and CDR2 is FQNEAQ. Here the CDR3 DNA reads TGTGCCAGCAGCCTTACTAGCGGCCGCACAGATACGCAGTATTTT. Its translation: CASSLTSGRTDTQYF.

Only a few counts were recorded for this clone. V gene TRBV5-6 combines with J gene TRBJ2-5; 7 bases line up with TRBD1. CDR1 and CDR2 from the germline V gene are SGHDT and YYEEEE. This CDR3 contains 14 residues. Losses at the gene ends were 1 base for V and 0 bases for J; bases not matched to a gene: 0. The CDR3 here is CASSLQGDQETQYF. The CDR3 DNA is TGTGCCAGCAGCTTGCAGGGGGACCAAGAGACCCAGTACTTC.

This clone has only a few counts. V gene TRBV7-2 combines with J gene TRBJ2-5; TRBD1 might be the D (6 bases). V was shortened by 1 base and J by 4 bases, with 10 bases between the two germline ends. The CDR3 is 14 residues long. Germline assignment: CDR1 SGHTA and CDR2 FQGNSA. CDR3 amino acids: CASSLEGHRETQYF. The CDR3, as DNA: TGTGCCAGCAGCTTAGAGGGACATCGAGAGACCCAGTACTTC.

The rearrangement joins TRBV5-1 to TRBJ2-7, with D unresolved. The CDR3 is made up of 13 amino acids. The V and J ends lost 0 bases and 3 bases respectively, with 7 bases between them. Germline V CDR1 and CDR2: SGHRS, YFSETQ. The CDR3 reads CASSLGGNYEQYF. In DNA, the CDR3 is TGCGCCAGCAGCTTGGGAGGAAACTACGAGCAGTACTTC. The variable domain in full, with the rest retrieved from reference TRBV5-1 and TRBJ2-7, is KAGVTQTPRYLIKTRGQQVTLSCSPISGHRSVSWYQQTPGQGLQFLFEYFSETQRNKGNFPGRFSGRQFSNSRSEMNVSTLELGDSALYLCASSLGGNYEQYFGPGTRLTVT.